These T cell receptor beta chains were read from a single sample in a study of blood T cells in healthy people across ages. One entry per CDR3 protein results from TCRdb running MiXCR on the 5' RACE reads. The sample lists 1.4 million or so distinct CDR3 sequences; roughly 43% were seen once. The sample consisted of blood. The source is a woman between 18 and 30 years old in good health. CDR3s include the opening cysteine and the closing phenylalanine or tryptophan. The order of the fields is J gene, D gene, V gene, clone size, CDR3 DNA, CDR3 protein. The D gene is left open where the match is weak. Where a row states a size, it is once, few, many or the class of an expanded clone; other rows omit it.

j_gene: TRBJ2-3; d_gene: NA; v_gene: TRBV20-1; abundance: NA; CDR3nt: TGCAGTGCTAGATATGGGGGGTCTAGCACAGATACGCAGTATTTT; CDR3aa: CSARYGGSSTDTQYF
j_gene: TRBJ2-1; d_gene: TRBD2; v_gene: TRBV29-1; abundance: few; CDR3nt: TGCAGCGTTGAGGTGGGAGGGCCAGTGGGGAATGAGCAGTTCTTC; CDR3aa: CSVEVGGPVGNEQFF
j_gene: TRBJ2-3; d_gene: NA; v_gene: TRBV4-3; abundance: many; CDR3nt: TGCGCCAGCAGCCAAGATTCCCGAACAGATACGCAGTATTTT; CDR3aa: CASSQDSRTDTQYF
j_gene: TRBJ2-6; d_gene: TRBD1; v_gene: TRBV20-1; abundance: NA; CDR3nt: TGCAGTGCTAGAGATGTACAGGGGCTGGACTCTGGGGCCAACGTCCTGACTTTC; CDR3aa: CSARDVQGLDSGANVLTF
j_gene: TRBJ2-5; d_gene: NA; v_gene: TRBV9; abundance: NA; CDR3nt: TGTGCCAGCAGCGCGGTAGACAGGTTTGGAGAGACCCAGTACTTC; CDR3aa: CASSAVDRFGETQYF
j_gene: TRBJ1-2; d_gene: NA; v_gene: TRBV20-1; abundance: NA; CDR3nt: TGCAGTGCTATACCGCCGGGACGATTAGCTAACTATGGCTACACCTTC; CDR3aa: CSAIPPGRLANYGYTF
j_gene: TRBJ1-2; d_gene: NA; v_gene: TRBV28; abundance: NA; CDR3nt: TGTGCCACCACAGGAGGGGACTATGGCTACACCTTC; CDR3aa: CATTGGDYGYTF
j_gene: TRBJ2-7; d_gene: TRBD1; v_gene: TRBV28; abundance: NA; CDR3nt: TGTGCCAGCAGTTCACCGGGACAGCGTGCCTACGAGCAGTACTTC; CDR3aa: CASSSPGQRAYEQYF
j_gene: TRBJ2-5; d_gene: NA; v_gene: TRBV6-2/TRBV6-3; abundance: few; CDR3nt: TGTGCCAGCCGGGTGGGCCCAGAGACCCAGTACTTC; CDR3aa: CASRVGPETQYF
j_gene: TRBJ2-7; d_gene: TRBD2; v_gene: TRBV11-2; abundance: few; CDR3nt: TGTGCCAGCAGCTCACGACAGAGACTAGCGAGATACTACGAGCAGTACTTC; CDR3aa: CASSSRQRLARYYEQYF
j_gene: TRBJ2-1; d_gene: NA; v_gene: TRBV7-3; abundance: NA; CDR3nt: TGTGCCAGCAGCTTATACCAAAGCACCTACAATGAGCAGTTCTTC; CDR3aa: CASSLYQSTYNEQFF
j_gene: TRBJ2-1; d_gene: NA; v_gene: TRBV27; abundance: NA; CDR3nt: TGTGCCAGCAGTGTATCAATAAACAATGAGCAGTTCTTC; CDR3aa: CASSVSINNEQFF
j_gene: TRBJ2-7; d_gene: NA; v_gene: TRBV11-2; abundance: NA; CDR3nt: TGTGCCAGCAGCTTAGCTCCCCGAGTAAGCGAGCAGTACTTC; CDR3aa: CASSLAPRVSEQYF
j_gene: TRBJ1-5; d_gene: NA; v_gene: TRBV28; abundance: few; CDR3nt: TGTGCCAGCACAATGGGGGGGTTTCGCAATCAGCCCCAGCATTTT; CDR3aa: CASTMGGFRNQPQHF
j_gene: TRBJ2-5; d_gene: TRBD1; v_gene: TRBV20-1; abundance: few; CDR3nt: TGCAGTGCCCCCCCCGGACAGGGACAAGAGACCCAGTACTTC; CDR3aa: CSAPPGQGQETQYF
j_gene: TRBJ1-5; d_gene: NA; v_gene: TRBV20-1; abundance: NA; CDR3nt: TGCAGTGCTAACGAGTTGGCTGCTAGCAATCAGCCCCAGCATTTT; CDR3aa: CSANELAASNQPQHF
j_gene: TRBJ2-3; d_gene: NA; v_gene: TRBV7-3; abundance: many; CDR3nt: TGTGCCAGCAGTTTTGGCCTCACGGATACGCAGTATTTT; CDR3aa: CASSFGLTDTQYF
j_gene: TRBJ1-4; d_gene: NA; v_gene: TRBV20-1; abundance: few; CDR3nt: TGCAGTGCTAGTCGCCCCACTAATGAAAAACTGTTTTTT; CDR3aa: CSASRPTNEKLFF
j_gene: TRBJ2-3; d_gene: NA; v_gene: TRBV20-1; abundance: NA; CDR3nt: TGCAGTGCTAGAGATCGGGACGGGGAGACAGATACGCAGTATTTT; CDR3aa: CSARDRDGETDTQYF
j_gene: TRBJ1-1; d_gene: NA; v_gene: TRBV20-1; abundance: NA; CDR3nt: TGCAGTGCTACGGGAGGGGCCGGGAACACTGAAGCTTTCTTT; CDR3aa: CSATGGAGNTEAFF
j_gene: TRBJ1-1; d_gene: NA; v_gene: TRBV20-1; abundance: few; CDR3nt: TGCAGTGCTAGCAGCCCCGTGACTGAAGCTTTCTTT; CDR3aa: CSASSPVTEAFF
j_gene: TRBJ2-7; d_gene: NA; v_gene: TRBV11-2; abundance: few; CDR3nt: TGTGCCAGCAGCTTAGATGTTGGGACATATCACGAGCAGTACTTC; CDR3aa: CASSLDVGTYHEQYF
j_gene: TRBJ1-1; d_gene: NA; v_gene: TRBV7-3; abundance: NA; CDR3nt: TGTGCCAGCAGACGCCCGAGGAACAGAGTCACTGAAGCTTTCTTT; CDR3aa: CASRRPRNRVTEAFF
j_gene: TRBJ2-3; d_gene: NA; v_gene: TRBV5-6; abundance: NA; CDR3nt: TGTGCCAACAGCGTTGGCAACACAGATACGCAGTATTTT; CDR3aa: CANSVGNTDTQYF
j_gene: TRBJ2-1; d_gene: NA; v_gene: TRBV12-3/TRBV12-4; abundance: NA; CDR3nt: TGTGCCAGCAGTTTCCTGGCTAGGGATGAGCAGTTCTTC; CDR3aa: CASSFLARDEQFF
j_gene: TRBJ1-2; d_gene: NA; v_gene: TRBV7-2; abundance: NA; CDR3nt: TGTGCCAGCAGCCGAACCCCCCGGGGGAGCTATGGCTACACCTTC; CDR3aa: CASSRTPRGSYGYTF
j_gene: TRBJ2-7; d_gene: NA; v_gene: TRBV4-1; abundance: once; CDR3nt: TGCGCCAGCAGCCATCCGGGCGGAGGGTTAACCGAGCAGTACTTC; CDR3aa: CASSHPGGGLTEQYF
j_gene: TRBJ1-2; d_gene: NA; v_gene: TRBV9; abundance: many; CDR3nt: TGTGCCAGCAGTCCCCTCGACAGGAACTATGGCTACACCTTC; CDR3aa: CASSPLDRNYGYTF
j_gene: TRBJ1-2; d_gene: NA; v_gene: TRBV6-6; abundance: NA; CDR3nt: TGTGCCAGCAGTTACGAAGGGGAAGGCTACACCTTC; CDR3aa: CASSYEGEGYTF
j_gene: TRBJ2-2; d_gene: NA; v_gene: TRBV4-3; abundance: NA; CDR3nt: TGCGCCAGCAGCCAAGAAGGACTCTCGAACACCGGGGAGCTGTTTTTT; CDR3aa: CASSQEGLSNTGELFF
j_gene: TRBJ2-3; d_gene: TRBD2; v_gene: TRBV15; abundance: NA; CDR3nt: TGTGCCACCAGCATTGGGACTAGCCGAGAGTCAGATACGCAGTATTTT; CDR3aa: CATSIGTSRESDTQYF
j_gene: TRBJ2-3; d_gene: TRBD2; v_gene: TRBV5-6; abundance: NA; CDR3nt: TGTGCCAGCAGGAGTCGACTAGCGGGAACAGATACGCAGTATTTT; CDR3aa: CASRSRLAGTDTQYF
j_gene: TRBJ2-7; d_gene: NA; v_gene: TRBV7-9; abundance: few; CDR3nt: TGTGCCAGCAGCTTAGGAAATAGCAATTCCTACGAGCAGTACTTC; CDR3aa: CASSLGNSNSYEQYF
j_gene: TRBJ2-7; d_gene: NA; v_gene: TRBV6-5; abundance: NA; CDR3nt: TGTGCCGGCAGGCCCCCAGGGACGGTCTACGAGCAGTACTTC; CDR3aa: CAGRPPGTVYEQYF
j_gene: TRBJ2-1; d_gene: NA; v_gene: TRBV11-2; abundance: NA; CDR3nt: TGTGCCAGCAGCTCCGGGACGGAATCTAGAAGCTCCTACAATGAGCAGTTCTTC; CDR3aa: CASSSGTESRSSYNEQFF
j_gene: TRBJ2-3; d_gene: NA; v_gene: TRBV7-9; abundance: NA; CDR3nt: TGTGCCACCAAATGGGGGGAGGCCGATACGCAGTATTTT; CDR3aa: CATKWGEADTQYF
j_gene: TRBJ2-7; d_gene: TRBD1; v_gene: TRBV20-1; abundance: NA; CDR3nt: TGCAGTGCCGCGACAGGGGTGGGCGACGAGCAGTACTTC; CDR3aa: CSAATGVGDEQYF
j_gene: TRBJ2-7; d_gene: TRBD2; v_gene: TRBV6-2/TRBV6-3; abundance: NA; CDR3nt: TGTGCCAGCAGTCGGACTAGAACCCTTTCCTACGAGCAGTACTTC; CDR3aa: CASSRTRTLSYEQYF
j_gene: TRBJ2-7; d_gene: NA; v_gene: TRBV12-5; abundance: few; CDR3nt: TGTGCTAGTGGTTCCCCCGGCGGAAGCTACGAGCAGTACTTC; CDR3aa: CASGSPGGSYEQYF
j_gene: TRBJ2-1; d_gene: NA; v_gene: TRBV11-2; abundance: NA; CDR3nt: TGTGCCAGCCATCTAGCCTCCTACAATGAGCGGTTCTTC; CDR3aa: CASHLASYNERFF
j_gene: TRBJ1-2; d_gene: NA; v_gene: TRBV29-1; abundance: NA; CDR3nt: TGCAGCGCGCCGACCACAAAGAACTATGGCTACACCTTC; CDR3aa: CSAPTTKNYGYTF
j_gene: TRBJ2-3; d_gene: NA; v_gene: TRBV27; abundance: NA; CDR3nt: TGTGCCAGCAGTTACACACACACAGATACGCAGTATTTT; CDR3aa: CASSYTHTDTQYF
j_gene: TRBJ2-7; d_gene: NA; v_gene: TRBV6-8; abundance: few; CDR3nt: TGTGCCAGCGATCCCCGAGAGAAACCCTACGAGCAGTACTTC; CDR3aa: CASDPREKPYEQYF
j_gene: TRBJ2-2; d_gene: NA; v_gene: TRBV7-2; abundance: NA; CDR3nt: TGTGCCAGCAGCTTAGTGAGACAGTCTAACACCAGGGAGCTGTTTTTT; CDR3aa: CASSLVRQSNTRELFF
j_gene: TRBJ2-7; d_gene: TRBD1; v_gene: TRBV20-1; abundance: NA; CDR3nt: TGCAGTGCTAGAGGGGACAGGGGAGACGGCTACGAGCAGTACTTC; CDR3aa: CSARGDRGDGYEQYF
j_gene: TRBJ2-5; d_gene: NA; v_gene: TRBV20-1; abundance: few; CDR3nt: TGCAGTGCCCAATTCCTATCACAAGAGACCCAGTACTTC; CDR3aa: CSAQFLSQETQYF
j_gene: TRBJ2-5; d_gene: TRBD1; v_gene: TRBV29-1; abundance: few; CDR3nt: TGCAGCGGGCAACAGGGGCCGCAAGAGACCCAGTACTTC; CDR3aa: CSGQQGPQETQYF
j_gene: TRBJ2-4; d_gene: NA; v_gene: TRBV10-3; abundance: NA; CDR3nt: TGTGCCATCAGTGATTCAGGGGGGTCCAAAAACATTCAGTACTTC; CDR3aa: CAISDSGGSKNIQYF
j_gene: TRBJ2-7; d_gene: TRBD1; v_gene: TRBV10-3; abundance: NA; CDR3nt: TGTGCCATCAGTGAGACAGGGGGCGCATCCTACGAGCAGTACTTC; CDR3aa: CAISETGGASYEQYF
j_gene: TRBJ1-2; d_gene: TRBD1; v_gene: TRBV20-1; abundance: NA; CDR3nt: TGCAGTGCTAGCCCGACAGGGCTGCGTGGCTACACCTTC; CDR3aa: CSASPTGLRGYTF